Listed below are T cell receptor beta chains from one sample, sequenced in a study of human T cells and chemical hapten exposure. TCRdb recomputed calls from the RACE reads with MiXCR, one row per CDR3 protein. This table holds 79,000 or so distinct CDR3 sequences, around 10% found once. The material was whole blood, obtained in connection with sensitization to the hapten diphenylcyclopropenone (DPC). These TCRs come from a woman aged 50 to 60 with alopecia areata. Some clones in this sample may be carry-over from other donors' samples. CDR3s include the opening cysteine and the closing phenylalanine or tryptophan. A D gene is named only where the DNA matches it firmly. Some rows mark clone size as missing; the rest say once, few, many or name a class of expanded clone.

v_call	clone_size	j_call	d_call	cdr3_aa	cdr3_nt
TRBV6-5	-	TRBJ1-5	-	CASSYSAAQLGQPQHF	TGTGCCAGCAGTTACTCGGCCGCTCAGTTAGGTCAGCCCCAGCATTTT
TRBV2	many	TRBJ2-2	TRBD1	CASRIRGTGGTGELFF	TGTGCCAGCAGAATAAGGGGAACAGGGGGCACCGGGGAGCTGTTTTTT
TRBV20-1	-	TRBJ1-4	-	CSAPPSGASGEKLFF	TGCAGTGCTCCCCCCTCGGGTGCTAGTGGCGAAAAACTGTTTTTT
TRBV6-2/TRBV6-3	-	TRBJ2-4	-	CASSPGSGYGIQYF	TGTGCCAGCAGCCCCGGGAGCGGGTATGGCATTCAGTACTTC
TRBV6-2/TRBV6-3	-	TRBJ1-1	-	CASTEGVAPEAFF	TGTGCCAGCACGGAAGGGGTCGCCCCTGAAGCTTTCTTT
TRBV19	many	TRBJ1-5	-	CASSVDSNQPQHF	TGTGCCAGTAGTGTTGACAGCAATCAGCCCCAGCATTTT
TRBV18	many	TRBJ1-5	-	CASSPSAGTQPQHF	TGTGCCAGCTCACCATCGGCGGGGACCCAGCCCCAGCATTTT
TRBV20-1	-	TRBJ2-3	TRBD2	CSARDTGGGTQYF	TGCAGTGCTAGAGATACGGGGGGAGGTACGCAGTATTTT
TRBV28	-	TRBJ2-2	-	CASIPSGVGTGELFF	TGTGCCAGCATCCCCTCGGGGGTGGGCACCGGGGAGCTGTTTTTT
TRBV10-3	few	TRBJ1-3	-	CAIKDSGSGNTIYF	TGTGCCATTAAGGACAGCGGCTCTGGAAACACCATATATTTT
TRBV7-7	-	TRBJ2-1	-	CASSLGLGWNEQFF	TGTGCTAGCAGCTTGGGGCTAGGGTGGAATGAGCAGTTCTTC
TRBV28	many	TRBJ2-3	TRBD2	CASSLVSGGRTDTQYF	TGTGCCAGCAGTTTAGTTAGCGGGGGCCGCACAGATACGCAGTATTTT
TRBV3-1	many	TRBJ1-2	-	CASRGGTDGYTF	TGTGCCAGCAGAGGGGGGACCGATGGCTACACCTTC
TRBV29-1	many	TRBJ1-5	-	CSPRGPGQHF	TGCAGCCCGCGCGGTCCAGGCCAGCATTTT
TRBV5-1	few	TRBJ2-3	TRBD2	CASSAGAARDTQYF	TGCGCCAGCAGCGCGGGAGCGGCCCGAGATACGCAGTATTTT
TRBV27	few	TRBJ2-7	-	CASSSGPSRAYEQYF	TGTGCCAGCAGTTCTGGACCCTCCAGGGCCTACGAGCAGTACTTC
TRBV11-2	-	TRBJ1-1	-	CASSLGIEGRKAFF	TGTGCCAGCAGCTTAGGAATCGAGGGGAGGAAAGCTTTCTTT
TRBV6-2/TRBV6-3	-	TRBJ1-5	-	CASMKGGYSNQPQHF	TGTGCCAGCATGAAGGGGGGCTATAGCAATCAGCCCCAGCATTTT
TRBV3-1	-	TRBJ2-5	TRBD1	CASSRALPGQQETQYF	TGTGCCAGCAGCCGCGCCCTACCGGGACAGCAAGAGACCCAGTACTTC
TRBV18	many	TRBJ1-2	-	CASSPGLDYGYTF	TGTGCCAGCTCACCAGGACTGGACTATGGCTACACCTTC
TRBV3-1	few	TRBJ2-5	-	CASSQAGGETQYF	TGTGCCAGCAGCCAAGCAGGAGGGGAGACCCAGTACTTC